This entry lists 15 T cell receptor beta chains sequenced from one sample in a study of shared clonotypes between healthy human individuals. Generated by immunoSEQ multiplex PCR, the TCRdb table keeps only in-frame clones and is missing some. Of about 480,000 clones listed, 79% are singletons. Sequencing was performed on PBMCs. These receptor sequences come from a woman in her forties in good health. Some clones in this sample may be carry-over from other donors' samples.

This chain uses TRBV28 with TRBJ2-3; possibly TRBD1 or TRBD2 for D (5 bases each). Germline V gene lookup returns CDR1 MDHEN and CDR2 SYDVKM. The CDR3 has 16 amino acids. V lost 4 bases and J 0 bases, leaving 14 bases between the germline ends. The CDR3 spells CASSSPREISTDTQYF. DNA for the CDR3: TGTGCCAGCAGTTCCCCCAGGGAGATTAGCACAGATACGCAGTATTTT.

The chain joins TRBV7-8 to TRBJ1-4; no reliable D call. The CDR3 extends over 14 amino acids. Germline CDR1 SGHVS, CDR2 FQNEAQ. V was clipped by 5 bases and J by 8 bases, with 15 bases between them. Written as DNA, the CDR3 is TGTGCCAGCAGCATCGACTCCCTTGGGGAAAAACTGTTTTTT. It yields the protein CASSIDSLGEKLFF.

CDR3 coding DNA: TGTGCCAGCAGCCCTTGGACTAGCGCCCTCTCTGTCCTGACTTCCGGGGAGCTGTTTTTT. Protein sequence: CASSPWTSALSVLTSGELFF. V and J are TRBV28 and TRBJ2-2; 9 nucleotides agree with TRBD2. This CDR3 contains 20 residues. V gave up 6 bases and J gave up 6 bases; unmatched junction bases: 23. Germline CDR1 MDHEN, CDR2 SYDVKM. The variable domain in full, completed from reference TRBV28 and TRBJ2-2, reads DVKVTQSSRYLVKRTGEKVFLECVQDMDHENMFWYRQDPGLGLRLIYFSYDVKMKEKGDIPEGYSVSREKKERFSLILESASTNQTSMYLCASSPWTSALSVLTSGELFFGEGSRLTVL.

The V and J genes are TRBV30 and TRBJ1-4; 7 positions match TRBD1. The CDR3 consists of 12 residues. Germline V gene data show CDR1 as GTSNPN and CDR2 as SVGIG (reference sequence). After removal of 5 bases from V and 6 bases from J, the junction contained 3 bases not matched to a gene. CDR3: CAWGDRDEKLFF. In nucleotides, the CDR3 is TGTGCCTGGGGAGACAGGGATGAAAAACTGTTTTTT. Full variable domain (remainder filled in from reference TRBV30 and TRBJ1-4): SQTIHQWPATLVQPVGSPLSLECTVEGTSNPNLYWYRQAAGRGLQLLFYSVGIGQISSEVPQNLSASRPQDRQFILSSKKLLLSDSGFYLCAWGDRDEKLFFGSGTQLSVL.

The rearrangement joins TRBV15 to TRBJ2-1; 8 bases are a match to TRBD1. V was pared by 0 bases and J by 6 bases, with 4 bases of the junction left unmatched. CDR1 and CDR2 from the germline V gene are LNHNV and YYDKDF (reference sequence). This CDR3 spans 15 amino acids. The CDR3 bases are TGTGCCACCAGCAGAGACTGGACAGGGTTCAATGAGCAGTTCTTC. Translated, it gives CATSRDWTGFNEQFF.

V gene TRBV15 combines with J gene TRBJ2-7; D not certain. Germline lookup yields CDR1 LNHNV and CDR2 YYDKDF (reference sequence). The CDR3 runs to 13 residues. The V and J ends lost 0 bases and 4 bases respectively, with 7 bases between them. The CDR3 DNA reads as TGTGCCACCAGCAGAGATCCCGGATACGAGCAGTACTTC. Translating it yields CATSRDPGYEQYF.

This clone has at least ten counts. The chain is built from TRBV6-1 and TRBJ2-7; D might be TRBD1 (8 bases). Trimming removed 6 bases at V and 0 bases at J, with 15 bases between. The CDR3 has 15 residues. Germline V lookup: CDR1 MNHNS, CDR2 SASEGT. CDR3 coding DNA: TGTGCCAGCAGCCCGACAGGGGAGGGCTCCTACGAGCAGTACTTC. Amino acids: CASSPTGEGSYEQYF.

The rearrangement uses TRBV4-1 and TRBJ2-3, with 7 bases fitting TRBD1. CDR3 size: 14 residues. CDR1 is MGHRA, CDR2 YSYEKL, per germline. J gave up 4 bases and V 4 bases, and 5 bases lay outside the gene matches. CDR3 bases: TGCGCCAGCAGCCCCTGGACAGGTTCAGATACGCAGTATTTT. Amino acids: CASSPWTGSDTQYF.

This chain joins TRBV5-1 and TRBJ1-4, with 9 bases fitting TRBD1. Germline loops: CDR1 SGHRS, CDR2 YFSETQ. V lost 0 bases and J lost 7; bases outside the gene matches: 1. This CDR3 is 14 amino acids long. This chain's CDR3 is CASSLGGQGEKLFF. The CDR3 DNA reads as TGCGCCAGCAGCTTGGGGGGACAGGGTGAAAAACTGTTTTTT.

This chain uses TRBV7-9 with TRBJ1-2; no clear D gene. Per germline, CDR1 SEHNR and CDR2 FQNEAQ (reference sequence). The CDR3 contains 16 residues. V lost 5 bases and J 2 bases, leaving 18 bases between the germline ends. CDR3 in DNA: TGTGCCAGCAGCCTTAACCACGGCGTTTGGAACTATGGCTACACCTTC. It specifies CASSLNHGVWNYGYTF. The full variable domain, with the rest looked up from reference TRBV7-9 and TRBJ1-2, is DTGVSQNPRHKITKRGQNVTFRCDPISEHNRLYWYRQTLGQGPEFLTYFQNEAQLEKSRLLSDRFSAERPKGSFSTLEIQRTEQGDSAMYLCASSLNHGVWNYGYTFGSGTRLTVV.

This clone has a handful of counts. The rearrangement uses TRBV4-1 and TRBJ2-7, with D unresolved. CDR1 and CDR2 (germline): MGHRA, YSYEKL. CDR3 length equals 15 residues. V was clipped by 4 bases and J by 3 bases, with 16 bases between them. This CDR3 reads CASSPPVWFGYEQYF. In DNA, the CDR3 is TGCGCCAGCAGCCCCCCGGTCTGGTTTGGCTACGAGCAGTACTTC.

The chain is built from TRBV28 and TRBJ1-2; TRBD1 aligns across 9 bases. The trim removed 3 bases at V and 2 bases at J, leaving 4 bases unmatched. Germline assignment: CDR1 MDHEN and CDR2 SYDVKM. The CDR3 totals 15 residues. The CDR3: CASSLGQGWNYGYTF. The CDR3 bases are TGTGCCAGCAGTTTGGGACAGGGATGGAACTATGGCTACACCTTC.

This CDR3 reads CASSLGINLQTNEKLFF. CDR3 DNA: TGCGCCAGCAGCTTGGGGATAAACCTGCAGACTAATGAAAAACTGTTTTTT. The J gene is TRBJ1-4, the V gene TRBV5-1, with D unresolved. V lost 0 bases and J 2 bases, leaving 14 bases between the germline ends. The CDR3 totals 17 residues. Germline loops: CDR1 SGHRS, CDR2 YFSETQ.

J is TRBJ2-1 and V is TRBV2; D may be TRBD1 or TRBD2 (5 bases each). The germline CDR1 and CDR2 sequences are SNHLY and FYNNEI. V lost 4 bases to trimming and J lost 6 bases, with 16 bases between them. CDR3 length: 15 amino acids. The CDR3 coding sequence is TGTGCCAGCAGTGTCGGGGACGCAAGAACCAATGAGCAGTTCTTC. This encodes CASSVGDARTNEQFF.

CDR3 in DNA: TGTGCCAGCAGCACGTTTGAGGAGACGCCACCTAACTATGGCTACACCTTC. Translated, it gives CASSTFEETPPNYGYTF. The V and J genes are TRBV21-1 and TRBJ1-2. TRBV21-1 is reported as a pseudogene. This CDR3 contains 17 residues.